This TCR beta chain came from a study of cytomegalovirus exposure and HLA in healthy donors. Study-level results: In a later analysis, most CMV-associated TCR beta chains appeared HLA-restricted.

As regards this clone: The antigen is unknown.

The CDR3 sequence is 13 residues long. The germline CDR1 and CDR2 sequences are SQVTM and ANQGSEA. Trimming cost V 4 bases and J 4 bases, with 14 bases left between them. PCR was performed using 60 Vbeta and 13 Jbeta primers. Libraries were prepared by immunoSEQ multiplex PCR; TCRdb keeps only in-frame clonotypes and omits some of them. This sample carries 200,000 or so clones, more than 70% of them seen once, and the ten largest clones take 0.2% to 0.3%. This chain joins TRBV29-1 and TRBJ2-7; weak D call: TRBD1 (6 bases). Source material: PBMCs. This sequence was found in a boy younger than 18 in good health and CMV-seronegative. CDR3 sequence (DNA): TGCAGCGTTGTGGTGACAGGAGGATACGAGCAGTACTTC. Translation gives CSVVVTGGYEQYF.